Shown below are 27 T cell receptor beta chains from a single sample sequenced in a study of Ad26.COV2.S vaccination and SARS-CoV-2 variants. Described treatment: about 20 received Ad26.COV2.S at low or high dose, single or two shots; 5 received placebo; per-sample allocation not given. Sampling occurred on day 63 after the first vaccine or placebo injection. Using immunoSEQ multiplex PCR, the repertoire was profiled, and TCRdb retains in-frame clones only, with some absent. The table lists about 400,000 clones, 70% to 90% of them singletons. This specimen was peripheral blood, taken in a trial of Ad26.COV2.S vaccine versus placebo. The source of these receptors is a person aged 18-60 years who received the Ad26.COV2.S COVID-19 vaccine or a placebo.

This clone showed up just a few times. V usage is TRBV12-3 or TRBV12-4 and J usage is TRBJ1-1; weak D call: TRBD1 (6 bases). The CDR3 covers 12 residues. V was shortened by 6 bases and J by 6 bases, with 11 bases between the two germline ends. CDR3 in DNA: TGTGCCAGCAGCCCGGGACATTCTGAAGCTTTCTTT. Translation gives CASSPGHSEAFF.

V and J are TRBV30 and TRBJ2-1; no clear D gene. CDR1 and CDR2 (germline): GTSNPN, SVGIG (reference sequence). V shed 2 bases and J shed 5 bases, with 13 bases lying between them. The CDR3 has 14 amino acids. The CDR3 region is CAWSMDRQDNEQFF. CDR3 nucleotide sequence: TGTGCCTGGAGTATGGACCGTCAAGACAATGAGCAGTTCTTC.

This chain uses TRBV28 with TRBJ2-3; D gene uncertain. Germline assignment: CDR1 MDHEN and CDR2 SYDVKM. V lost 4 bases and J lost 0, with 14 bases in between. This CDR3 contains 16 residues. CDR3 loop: CASSWVRSTSTDTQYF. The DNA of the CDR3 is TGTGCCAGCAGTTGGGTGAGATCAACTAGCACAGATACGCAGTATTTT.

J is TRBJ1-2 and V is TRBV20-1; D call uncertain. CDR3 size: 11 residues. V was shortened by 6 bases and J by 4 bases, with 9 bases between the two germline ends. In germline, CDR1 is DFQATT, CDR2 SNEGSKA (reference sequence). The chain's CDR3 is CSALVLYGYTF. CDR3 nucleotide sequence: TGCAGTGCCCTGGTCCTCTATGGCTACACCTTC.

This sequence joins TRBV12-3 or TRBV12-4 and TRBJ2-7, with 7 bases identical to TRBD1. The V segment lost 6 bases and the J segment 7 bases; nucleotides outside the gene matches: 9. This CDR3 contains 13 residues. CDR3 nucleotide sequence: TGTGCCAGCAGACAGGGGCCACTCGAGGAGCAGTACTTC. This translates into CASRQGPLEEQYF.

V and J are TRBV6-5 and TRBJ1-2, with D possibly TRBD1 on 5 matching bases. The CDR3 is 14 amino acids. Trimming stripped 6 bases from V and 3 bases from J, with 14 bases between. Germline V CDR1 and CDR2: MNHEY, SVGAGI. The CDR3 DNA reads TGTGCCAGCAGGCCAGGCGGGGACCACTATGGCTACACCTTC. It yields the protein CASRPGGDHYGYTF.

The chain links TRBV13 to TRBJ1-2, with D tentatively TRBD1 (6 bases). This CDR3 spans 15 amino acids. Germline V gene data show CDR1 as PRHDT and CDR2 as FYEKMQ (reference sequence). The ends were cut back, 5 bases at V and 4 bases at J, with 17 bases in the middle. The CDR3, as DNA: TGTGCCAGCAGCATCCGGGACATGGGTCTCTATGGCTACACCTTC. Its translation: CASSIRDMGLYGYTF.

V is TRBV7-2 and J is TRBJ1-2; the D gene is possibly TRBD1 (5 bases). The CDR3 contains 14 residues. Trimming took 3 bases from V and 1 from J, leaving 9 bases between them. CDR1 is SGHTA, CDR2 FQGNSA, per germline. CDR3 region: CASSFSGGNYGYTF. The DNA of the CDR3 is TGTGCCAGCAGCTTCAGTGGGGGTAACTATGGCTACACCTTC.

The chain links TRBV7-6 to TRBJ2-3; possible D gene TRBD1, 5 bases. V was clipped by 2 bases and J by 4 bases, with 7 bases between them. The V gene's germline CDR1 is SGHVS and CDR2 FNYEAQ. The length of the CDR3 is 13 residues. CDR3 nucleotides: TGTGCCAGCAGCTTAATGGGGCCAGATACGCAGTATTTT. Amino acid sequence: CASSLMGPDTQYF.

The CDR3 reads CASSLFHNEQFF. Here the CDR3 DNA reads TGTGCCAGCAGCTTATTCCACAATGAGCAGTTCTTC. The chain couples TRBV11-2 to TRBJ2-1; D is unresolved. From germline, CDR1 is SGHAT and CDR2 FQNNGV. This CDR3 is built from 12 residues. The V and J ends lost 2 bases and 5 bases respectively, with 4 bases between them.

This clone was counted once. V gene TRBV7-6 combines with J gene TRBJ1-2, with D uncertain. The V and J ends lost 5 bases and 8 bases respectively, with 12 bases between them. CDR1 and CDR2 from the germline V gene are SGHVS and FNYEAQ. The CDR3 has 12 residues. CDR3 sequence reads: CASSLDNWGYTF. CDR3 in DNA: TGTGCCAGCAGCCTAGACAATTGGGGCTACACCTTC.

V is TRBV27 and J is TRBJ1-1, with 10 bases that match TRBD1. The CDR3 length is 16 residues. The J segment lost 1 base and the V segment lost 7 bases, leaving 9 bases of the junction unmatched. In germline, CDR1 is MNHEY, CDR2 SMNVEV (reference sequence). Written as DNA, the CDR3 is TGTGCCAGCAAGCCCGGGACAGGGGCGCCGAACACTGAAGCTTTCTTT. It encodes CASKPGTGAPNTEAFF.

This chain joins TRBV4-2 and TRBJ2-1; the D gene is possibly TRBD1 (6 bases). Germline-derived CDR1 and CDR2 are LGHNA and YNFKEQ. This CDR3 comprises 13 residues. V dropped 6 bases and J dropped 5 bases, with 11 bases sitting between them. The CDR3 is CASRPSGDNEQFF. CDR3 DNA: TGTGCCAGCAGACCCTCAGGGGACAATGAGCAGTTCTTC.

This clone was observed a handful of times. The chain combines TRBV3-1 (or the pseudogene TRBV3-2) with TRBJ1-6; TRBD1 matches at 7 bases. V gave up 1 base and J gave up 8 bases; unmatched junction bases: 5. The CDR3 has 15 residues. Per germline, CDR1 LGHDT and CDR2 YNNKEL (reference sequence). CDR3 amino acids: CASSQGGDSDSPLHF. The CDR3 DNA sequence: TGTGCCAGCAGCCAAGGGGGGGACAGCGATTCACCCCTCCACTTT.

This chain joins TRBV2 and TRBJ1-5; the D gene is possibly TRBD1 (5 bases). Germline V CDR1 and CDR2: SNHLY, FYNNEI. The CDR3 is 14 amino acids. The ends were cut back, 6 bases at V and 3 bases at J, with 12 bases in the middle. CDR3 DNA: TGTGCCAGCAGCATTTCAGGGATCAATCAGCCCCAGCATTTT. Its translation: CASSISGINQPQHF.

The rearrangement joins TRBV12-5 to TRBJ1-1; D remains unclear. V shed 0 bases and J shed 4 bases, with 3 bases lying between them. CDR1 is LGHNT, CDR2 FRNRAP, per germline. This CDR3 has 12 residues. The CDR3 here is CASGLVSTEAFF. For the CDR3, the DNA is TGTGCTAGTGGTTTGGTTAGCACTGAAGCTTTCTTT.

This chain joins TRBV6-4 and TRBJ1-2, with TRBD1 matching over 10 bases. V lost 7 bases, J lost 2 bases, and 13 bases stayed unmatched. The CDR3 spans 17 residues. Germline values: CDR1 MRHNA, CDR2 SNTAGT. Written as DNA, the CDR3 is TGTGCCAGCAACAGAAGACCCGACAGGGGGCCGAACTATGGCTACACCTTC. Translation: CASNRRPDRGPNYGYTF.

The DNA for the CDR3 is TGCAAAGGATACGACAGGGGTTCGGAGACCCAGTACTTC. Translating it yields CKGYDRGSETQYF. The V gene is TRBV29-1, the J gene TRBJ2-5, with TRBD1 matching over 8 bases. Germline V CDR1 and CDR2: SQVTM, ANQGSEA. This CDR3 is built from 13 residues.

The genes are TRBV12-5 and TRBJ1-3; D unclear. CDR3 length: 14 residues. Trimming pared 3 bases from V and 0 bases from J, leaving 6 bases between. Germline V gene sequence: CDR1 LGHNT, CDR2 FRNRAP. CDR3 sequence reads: CASGFGFSGNTIYF. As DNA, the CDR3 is TGTGCTAGTGGTTTTGGGTTCTCTGGAAACACCATATATTTT.

CDR3 loop: CASSLVAGASEQYF. The CDR3 DNA follows: TGTGCCAGCAGCTTAGTCGCAGGGGCGTCCGAGCAGTACTTC. The chain employs TRBV7-2 and TRBJ2-7; weak D call: TRBD1 (6 bases). V was clipped by 1 base and J by 6 bases, with 13 bases between them. Germline CDR1 SGHTA, CDR2 FQGNSA. The CDR3 sequence is 14 residues long.

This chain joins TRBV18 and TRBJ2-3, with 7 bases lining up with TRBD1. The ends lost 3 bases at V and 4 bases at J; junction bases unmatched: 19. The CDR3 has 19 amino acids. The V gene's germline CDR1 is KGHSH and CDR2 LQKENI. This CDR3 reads CASSPVRVNRGSAPDTQYF. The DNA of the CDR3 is TGTGCCAGCTCACCGGTACGTGTAAACAGGGGATCGGCTCCAGATACGCAGTATTTT. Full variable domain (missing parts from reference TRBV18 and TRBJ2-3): NAGVMQNPRHLVRRRGQEARLRCSPMKGHSHVYWYRQLPEEGLKFMVYLQKENIIDESGMPKERFSAEFPKEGPSILRIQQVVRGDSAAYFCASSPVRVNRGSAPDTQYFGPGTRLTVL.

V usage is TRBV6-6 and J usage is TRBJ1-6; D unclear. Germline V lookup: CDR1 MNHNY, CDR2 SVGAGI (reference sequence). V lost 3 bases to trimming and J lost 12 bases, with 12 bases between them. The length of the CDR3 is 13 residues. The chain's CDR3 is CASSYRPDGPLHF. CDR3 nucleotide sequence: TGTGCCAGCAGTTATCGACCCGACGGACCCCTCCACTTT.

The CDR3 nucleotides read TGTGCCAGCAGCCCAGGGACTAGCCACTACGAGCAGTACTTC. Protein product: CASSPGTSHYEQYF. The J gene is TRBJ2-7, the V gene TRBV7-8, with 9 bases lining up with TRBD2. The CDR3 covers 14 residues. The trim removed 5 bases at V and 3 bases at J, leaving 5 bases unmatched. Looked up from germline, CDR1 is SGHVS and CDR2 is FQNEAQ.

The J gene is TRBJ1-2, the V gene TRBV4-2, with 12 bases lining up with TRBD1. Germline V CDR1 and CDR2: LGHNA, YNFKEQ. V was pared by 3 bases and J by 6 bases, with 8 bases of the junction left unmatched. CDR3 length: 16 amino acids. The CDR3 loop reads CASSQGQGAVSDGYTF. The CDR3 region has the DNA TGTGCCAGCAGCCAGGGACAGGGGGCGGTTTCTGATGGCTACACCTTC.

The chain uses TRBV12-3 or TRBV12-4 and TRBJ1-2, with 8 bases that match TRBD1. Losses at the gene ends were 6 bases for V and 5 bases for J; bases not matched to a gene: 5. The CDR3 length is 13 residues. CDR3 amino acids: CASSIQGAYGYTF. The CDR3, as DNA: TGTGCCAGCAGCATCCAGGGGGCTTATGGCTACACCTTC.

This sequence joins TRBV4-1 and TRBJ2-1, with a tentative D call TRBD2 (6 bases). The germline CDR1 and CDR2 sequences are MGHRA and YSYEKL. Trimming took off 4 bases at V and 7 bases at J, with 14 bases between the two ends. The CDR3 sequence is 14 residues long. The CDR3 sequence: CASSPFGGSNEQFF. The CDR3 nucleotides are TGCGCCAGCAGCCCCTTCGGGGGAAGTAATGAGCAGTTCTTC.

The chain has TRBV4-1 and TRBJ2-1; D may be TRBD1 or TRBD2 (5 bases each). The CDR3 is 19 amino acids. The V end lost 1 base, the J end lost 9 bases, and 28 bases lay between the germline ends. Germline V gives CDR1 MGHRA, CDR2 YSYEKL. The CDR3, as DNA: TGCGCCAGCAGCCAAGGGGGACCTTCGAGGGGCGGACGGGCGGGTGAGCAGTTCTTC. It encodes CASSQGGPSRGGRAGEQFF.